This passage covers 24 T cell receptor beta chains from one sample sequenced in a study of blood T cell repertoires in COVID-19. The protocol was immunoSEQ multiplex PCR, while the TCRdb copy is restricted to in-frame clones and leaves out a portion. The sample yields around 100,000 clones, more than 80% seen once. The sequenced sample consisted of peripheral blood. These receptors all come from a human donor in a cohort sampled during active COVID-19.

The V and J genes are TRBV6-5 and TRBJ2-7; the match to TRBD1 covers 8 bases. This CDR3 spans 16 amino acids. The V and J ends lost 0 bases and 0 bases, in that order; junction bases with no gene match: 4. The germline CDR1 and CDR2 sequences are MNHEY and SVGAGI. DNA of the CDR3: TGTGCCAGCAGTTACTCGGGACAGGTGTTCTCCTACGAGCAGTACTTC. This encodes CASSYSGQVFSYEQYF.

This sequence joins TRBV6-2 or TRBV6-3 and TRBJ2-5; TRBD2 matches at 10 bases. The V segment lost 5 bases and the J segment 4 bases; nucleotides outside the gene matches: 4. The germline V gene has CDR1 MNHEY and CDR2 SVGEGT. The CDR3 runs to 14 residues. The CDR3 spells CASSPSGGAETQYF. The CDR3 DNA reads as TGTGCCAGCAGTCCCAGCGGGGGGGCAGAGACCCAGTACTTC.

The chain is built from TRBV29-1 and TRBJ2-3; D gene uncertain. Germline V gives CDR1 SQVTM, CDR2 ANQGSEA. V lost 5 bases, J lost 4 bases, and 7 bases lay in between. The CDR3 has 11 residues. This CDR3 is CSVSNPDTQYF. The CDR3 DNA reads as TGCAGCGTTAGCAACCCAGATACGCAGTATTTT.

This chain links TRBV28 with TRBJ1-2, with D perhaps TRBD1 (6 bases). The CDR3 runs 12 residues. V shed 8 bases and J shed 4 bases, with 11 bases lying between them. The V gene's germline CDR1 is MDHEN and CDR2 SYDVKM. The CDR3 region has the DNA TGTGCCAGCGCCACAGGGATCTATGGCTACACCTTC. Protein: CASATGIYGYTF.

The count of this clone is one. As DNA, the CDR3 is TGCGCCAGCAGCCAAGTGCAGGGGGCGGGCTACACCTTC. It encodes CASSQVQGAGYTF. V and J are TRBV4-1 and TRBJ1-2; 8 nucleotides match TRBD1. There are 13 residues in the CDR3. Trimming removed 1 base from V and 8 bases from J; junction bases left unmatched: 3. CDR1 is MGHRA, CDR2 YSYEKL, per germline.

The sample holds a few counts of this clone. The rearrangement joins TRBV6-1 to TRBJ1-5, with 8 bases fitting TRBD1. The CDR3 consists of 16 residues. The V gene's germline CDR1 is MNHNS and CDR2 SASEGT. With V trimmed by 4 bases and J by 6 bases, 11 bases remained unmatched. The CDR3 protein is CASSGQYRGEGQPQHF. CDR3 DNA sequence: TGTGCCAGCAGTGGGCAATACAGGGGGGAGGGTCAGCCCCAGCATTTT.

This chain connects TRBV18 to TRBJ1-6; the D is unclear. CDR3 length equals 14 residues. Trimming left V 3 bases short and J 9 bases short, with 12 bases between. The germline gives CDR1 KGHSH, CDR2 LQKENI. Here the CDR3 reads CASSPVSGPSPLHF. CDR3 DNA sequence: TGTGCCAGCTCACCTGTGAGCGGACCTTCACCCCTCCACTTT.

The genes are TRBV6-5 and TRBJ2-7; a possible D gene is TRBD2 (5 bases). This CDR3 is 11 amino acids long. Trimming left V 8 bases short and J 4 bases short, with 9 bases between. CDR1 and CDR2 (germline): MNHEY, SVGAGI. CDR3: CASGRGYEQYF. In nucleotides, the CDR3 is TGTGCCAGCGGGCGCGGGTACGAGCAGTACTTC.

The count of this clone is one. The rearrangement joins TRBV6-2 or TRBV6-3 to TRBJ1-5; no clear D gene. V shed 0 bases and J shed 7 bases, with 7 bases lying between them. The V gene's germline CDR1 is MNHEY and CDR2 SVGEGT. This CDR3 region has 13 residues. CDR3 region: CASSYSFQQPQHF. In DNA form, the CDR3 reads TGTGCCAGCAGTTACTCGTTCCAGCAGCCCCAGCATTTT.

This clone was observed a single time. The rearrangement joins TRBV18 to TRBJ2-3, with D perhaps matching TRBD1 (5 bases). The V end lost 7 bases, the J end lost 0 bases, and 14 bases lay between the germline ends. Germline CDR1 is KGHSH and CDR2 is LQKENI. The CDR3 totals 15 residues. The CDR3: CASFRQPSSTDTQYF. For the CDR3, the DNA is TGTGCCAGCTTTAGACAGCCTTCTAGCACAGATACGCAGTATTTT.

Here the CDR3 DNA reads TGCGCCACCCGACTAGGGGTGTCCACCGGGGAGCTGTTTTTT. This codes for CATRLGVSTGELFF. The chain is built from TRBV4-3 and TRBJ2-2, with D possibly being TRBD2 (6 bases). The CDR3 totals 14 residues. Germline CDR1 and CDR2: LGHNA and YSLEER. V dropped 10 bases and J dropped 4 bases, with 16 bases sitting between them.

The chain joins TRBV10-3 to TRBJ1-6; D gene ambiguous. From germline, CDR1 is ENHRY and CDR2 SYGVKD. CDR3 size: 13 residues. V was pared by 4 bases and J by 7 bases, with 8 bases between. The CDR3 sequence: CAISGAANSPLHF. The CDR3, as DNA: TGTGCCATCAGTGGGGCAGCCAATTCACCCCTCCACTTT.

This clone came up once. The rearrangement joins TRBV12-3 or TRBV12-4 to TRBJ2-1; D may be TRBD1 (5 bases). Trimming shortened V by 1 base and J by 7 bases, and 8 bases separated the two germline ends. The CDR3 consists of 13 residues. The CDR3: CASSLVTANEQFF. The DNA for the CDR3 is TGTGCCAGCAGTTTAGTGACAGCTAATGAGCAGTTCTTC.

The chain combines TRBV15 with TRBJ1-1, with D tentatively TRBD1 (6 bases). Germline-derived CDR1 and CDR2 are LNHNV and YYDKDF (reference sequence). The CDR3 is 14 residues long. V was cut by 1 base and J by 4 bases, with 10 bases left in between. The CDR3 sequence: CATSRAGGPTEAFF. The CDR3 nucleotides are TGTGCCACCAGCAGAGCGGGGGGGCCCACTGAAGCTTTCTTT.

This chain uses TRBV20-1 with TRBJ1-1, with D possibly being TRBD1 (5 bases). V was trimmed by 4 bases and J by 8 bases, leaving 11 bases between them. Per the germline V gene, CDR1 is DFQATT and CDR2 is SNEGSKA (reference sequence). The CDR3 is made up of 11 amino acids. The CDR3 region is CSATQVPEAFF. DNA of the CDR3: TGCAGTGCTACACAGGTACCAGAAGCTTTCTTT.

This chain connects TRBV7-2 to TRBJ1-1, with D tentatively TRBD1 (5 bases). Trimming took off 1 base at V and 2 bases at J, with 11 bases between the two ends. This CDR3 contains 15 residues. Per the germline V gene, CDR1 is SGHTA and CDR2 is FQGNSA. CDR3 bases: TGTGCCAGCAGCTTAGTAGGCGGGGGAAACACTGAAGCTTTCTTT. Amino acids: CASSLVGGGNTEAFF.

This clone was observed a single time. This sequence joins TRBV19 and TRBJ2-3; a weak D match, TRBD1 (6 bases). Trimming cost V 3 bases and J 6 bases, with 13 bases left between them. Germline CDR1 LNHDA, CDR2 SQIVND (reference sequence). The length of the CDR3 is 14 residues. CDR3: CASSMTGLVDTQYF. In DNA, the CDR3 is TGTGCCAGTAGTATGACAGGCCTTGTGGATACGCAGTATTTT.

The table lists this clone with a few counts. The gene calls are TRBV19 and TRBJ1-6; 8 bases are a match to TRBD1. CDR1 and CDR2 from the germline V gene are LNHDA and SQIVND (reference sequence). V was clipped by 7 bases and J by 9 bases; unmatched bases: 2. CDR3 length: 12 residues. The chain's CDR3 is CASTGQGSPLHF. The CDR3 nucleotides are TGTGCCAGTACCGGACAGGGTTCACCCCTCCACTTT.

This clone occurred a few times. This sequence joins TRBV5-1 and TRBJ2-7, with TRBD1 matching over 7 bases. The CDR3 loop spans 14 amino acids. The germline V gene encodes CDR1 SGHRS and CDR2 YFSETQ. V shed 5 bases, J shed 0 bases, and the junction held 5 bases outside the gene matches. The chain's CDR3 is CASRWDSTSYEQYF. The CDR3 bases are TGCGCCAGCAGATGGGACAGTACCTCCTACGAGCAGTACTTC.

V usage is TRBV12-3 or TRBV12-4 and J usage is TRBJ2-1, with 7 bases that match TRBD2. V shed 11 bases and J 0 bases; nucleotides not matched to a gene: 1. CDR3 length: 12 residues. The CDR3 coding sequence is TGTGCCGGCGGGAGCTCCTACAATGAGCAGTTCTTC. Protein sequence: CAGGSSYNEQFF.

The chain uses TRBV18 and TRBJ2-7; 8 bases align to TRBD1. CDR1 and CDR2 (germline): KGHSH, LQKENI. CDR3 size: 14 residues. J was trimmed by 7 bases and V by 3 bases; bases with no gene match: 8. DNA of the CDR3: TGTGCCAGCTCACCGGGACAGGAGAGGCTGGAGCAGTACTTC. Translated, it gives CASSPGQERLEQYF.

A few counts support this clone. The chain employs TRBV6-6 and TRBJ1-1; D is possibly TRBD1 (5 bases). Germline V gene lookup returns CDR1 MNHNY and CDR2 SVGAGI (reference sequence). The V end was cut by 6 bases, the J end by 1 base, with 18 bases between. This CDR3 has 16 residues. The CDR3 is CASSLLGGSRNTEAFF. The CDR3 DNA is TGTGCCAGCAGCCTACTGGGGGGGAGTAGGAACACTGAAGCTTTCTTT.

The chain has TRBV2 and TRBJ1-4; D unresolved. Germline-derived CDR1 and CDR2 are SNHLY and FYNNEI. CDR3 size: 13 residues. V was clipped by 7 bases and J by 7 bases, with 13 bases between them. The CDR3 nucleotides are TGTGCCAGCATAGGAGGGCCATCTGAAAAACTGTTTTTT. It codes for CASIGGPSEKLFF.

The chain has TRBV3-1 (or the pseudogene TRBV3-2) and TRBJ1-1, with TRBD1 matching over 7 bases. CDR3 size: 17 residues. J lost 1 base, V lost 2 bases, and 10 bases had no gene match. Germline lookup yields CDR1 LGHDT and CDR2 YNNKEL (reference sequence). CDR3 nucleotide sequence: TGTGCCAGCAGCCAACGTCAGGTAAGGACAGGGAACACTGAAGCTTTCTTT. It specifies CASSQRQVRTGNTEAFF.